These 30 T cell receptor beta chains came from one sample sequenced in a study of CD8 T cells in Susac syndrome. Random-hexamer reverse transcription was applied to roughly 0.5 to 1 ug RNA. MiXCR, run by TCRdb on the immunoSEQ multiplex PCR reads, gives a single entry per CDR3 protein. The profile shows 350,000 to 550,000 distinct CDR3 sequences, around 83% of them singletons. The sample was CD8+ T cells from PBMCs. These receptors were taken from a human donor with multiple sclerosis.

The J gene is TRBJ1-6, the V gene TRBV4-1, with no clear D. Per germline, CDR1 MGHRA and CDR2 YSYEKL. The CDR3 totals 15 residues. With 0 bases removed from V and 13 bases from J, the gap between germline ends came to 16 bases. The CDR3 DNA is TGCGCCAGCAGCCAAGAGTCGGGAACCTATGATCCCCTCCACTTT. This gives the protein CASSQESGTYDPLHF.

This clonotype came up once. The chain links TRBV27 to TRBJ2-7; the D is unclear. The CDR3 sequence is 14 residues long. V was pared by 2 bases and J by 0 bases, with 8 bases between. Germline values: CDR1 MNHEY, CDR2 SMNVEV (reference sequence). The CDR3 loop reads CASSLSQNSYEQYF. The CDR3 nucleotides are TGTGCCAGCAGTTTAAGTCAGAACTCCTACGAGCAGTACTTC.

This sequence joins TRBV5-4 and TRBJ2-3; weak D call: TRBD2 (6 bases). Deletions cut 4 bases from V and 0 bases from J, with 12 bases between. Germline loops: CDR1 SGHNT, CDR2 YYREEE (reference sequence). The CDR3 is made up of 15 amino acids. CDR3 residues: CASSPPGLSTDTQYF. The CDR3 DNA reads TGTGCCAGCAGCCCCCCGGGACTCAGCACAGATACGCAGTATTTT.

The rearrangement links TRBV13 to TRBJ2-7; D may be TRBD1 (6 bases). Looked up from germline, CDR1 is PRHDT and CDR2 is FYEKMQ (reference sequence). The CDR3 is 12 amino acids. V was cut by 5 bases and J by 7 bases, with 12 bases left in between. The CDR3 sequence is CASSTDDREQYF. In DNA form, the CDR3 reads TGTGCCAGCAGCACCGACGACAGGGAGCAGTACTTC.

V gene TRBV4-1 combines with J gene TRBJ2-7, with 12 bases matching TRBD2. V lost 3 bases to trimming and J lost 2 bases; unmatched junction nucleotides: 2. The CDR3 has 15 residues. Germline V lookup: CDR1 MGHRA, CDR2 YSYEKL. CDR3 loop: CASSQTSGSTYEQYF. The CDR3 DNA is TGCGCCAGCAGCCAGACTAGCGGGAGCACCTACGAGCAGTACTTC.

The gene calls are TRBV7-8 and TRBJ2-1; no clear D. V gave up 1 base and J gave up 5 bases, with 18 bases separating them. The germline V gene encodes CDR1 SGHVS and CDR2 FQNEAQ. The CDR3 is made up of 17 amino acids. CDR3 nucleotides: TGTGCCAGCAGCTTAGAGGTGGCAGGCCCGCAGGACAATGAGCAGTTCTTC. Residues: CASSLEVAGPQDNEQFF. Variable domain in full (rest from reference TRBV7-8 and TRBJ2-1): GAGVSQSPRYKVAKRGQDVALRCDPISGHVSLFWYQQALGQGPEFLTYFQNEAQLDKSGLPSDRFFAERPEGSVSTLKIQRTQQEDSAVYLCASSLEVAGPQDNEQFFGPGTRLTVL.

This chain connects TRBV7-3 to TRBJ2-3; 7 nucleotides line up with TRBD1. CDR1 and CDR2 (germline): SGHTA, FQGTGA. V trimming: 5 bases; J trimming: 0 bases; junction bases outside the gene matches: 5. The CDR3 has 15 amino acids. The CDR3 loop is CASSKGAASTDTQYF. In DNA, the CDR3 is TGTGCCAGCAGCAAGGGGGCAGCTAGCACAGATACGCAGTATTTT.

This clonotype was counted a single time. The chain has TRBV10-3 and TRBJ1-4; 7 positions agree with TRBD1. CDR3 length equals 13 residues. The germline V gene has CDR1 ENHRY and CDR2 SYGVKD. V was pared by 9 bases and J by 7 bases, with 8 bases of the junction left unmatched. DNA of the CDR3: TGTGCCATAACAGGGGCCCTTGGTGAAAAACTGTTTTTT. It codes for CAITGALGEKLFF.

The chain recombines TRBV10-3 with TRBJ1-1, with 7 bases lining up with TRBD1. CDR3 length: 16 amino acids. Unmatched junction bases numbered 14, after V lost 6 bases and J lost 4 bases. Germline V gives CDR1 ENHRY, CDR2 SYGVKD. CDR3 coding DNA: TGTGCCATCAGACCCAGACAGGGCGCTGGGGGCACTGAAGCTTTCTTT. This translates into CAIRPRQGAGGTEAFF.

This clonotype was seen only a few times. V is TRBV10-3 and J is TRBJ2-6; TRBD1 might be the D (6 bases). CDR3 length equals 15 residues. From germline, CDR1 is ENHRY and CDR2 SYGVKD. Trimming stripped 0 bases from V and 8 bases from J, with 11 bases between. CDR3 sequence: CAISESPGETNVLTF. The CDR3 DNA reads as TGTGCCATCAGTGAGTCTCCAGGGGAGACCAACGTCCTGACTTTC.

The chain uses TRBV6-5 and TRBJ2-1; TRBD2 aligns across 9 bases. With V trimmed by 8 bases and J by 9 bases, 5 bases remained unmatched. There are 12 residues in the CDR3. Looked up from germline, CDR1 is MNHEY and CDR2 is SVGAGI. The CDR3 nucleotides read TGTGCCAGCGTTAGCGGGAGAAGTGAGCAGTTCTTC. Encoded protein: CASVSGRSEQFF.

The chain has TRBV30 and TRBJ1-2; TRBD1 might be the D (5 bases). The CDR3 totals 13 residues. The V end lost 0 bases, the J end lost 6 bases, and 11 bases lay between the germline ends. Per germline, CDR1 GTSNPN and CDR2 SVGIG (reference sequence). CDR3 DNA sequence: TGTGCCTGGAGTGTACTAACGGGGGATGGCTACACCTTC. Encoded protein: CAWSVLTGDGYTF.

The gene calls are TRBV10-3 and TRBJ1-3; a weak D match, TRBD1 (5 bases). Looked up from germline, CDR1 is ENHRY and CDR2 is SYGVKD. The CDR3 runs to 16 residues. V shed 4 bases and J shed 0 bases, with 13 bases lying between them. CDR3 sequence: CAISGRAGLSGNTIYF. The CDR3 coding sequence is TGTGCCATCAGTGGACGGGCAGGGCTCTCTGGAAACACCATATATTTT.

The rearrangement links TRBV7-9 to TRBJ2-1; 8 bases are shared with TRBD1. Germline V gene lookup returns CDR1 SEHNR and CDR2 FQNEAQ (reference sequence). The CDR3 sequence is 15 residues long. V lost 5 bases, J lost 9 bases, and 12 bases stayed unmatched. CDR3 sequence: CASSHPTTGGSEQFF. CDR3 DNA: TGTGCCAGCAGCCACCCTACAACAGGGGGAAGTGAGCAGTTCTTC.

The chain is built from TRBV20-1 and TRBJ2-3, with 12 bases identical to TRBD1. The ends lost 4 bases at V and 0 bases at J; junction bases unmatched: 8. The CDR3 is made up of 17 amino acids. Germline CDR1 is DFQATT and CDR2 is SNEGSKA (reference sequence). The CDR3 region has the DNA TGCAGTGCTACCGTCCCGGGACAGGGGGCGAGCACAGATACGCAGTATTTT. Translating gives CSATVPGQGASTDTQYF.

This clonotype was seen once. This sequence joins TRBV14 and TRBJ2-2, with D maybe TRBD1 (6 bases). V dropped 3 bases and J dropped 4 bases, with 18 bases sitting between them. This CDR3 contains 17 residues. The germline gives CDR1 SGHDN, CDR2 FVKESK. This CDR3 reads CASSQKGEDNLTGELFF. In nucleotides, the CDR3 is TGTGCCAGCAGCCAGAAGGGGGAAGATAACCTCACCGGGGAGCTGTTTTTT.

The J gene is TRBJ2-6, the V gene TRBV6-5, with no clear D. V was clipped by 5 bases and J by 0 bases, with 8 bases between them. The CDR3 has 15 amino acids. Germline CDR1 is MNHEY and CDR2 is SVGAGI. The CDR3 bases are TGTGCCAGCAGTGCCCAGGACTCTGGGGCCAACGTCCTGACTTTC. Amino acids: CASSAQDSGANVLTF.

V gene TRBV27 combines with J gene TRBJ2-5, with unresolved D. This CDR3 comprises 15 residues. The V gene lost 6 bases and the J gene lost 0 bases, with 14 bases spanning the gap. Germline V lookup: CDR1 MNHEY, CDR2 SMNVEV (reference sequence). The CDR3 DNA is TGTGCCAGCAGCCCCCGCGAAGCATACCAAGAGACCCAGTACTTC. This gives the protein CASSPREAYQETQYF.

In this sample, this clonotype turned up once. Here the CDR3 DNA reads TGCAGTGCTAGAGGGACAGGACAGGGTCCCTACGAGCAGTACTTC. Its translation is CSARGTGQGPYEQYF. V gene TRBV20-1 combines with J gene TRBJ2-7; 8 bases are a match to TRBD1. The germline V gene has CDR1 DFQATT and CDR2 SNEGSKA (reference sequence). The length of the CDR3 is 15 residues. V dropped 1 base and J dropped 2; count of bases not matched to a gene: 7.

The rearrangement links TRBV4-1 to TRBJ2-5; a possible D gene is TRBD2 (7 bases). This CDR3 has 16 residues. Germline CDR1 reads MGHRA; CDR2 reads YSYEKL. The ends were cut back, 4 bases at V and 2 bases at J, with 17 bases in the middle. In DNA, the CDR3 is TGCGCCAGCAGCCCAGGCCGGGGGGCCCAGCAAGAGACCCAGTACTTC. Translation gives CASSPGRGAQQETQYF.

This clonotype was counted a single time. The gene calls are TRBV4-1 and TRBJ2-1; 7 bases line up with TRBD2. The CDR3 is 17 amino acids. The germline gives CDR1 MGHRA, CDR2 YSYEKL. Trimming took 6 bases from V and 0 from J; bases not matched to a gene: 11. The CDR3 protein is CASRGGREGSSYNEQFF. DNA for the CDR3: TGCGCCAGCAGGGGTGGGAGGGAGGGCAGCTCCTACAATGAGCAGTTCTTC.

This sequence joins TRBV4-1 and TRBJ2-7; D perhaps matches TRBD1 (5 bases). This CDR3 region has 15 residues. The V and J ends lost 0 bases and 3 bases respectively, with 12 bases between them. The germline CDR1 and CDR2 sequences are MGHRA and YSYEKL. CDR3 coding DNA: TGCGCCAGCAGCCAAGATGGGTTAGGGGTCTACGAGCAGTACTTC. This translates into CASSQDGLGVYEQYF.

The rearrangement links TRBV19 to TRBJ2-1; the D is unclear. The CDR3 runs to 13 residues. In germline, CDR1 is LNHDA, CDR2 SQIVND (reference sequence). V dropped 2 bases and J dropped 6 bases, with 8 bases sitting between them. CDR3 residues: CASSITDFNEQFF. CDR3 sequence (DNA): TGTGCCAGTAGTATAACTGACTTCAATGAGCAGTTCTTC. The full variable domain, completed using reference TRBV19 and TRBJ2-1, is DGGITQSPKYLFRKEGQNVTLSCEQNLNHDAMYWYRQDPGQGLRLIYYSQIVNDFQKGDIAEGYSVSREKKESFPLTVTSAQKNPTAFYLCASSITDFNEQFFGPGTRLTVL.

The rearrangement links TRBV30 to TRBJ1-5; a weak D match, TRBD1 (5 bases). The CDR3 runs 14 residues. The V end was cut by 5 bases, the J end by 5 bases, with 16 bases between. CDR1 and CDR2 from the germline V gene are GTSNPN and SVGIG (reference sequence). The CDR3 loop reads CAWEGWWGDQPQHF. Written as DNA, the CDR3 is TGTGCCTGGGAGGGGTGGTGGGGCGATCAGCCCCAGCATTTT.

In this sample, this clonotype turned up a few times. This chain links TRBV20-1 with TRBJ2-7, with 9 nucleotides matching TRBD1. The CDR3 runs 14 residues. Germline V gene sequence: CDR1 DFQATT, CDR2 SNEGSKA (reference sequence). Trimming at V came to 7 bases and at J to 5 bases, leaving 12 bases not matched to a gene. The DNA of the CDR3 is TGCAGTGTTATAGGTTACAGGGGGCGCGACGAGCAGTACTTC. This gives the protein CSVIGYRGRDEQYF.

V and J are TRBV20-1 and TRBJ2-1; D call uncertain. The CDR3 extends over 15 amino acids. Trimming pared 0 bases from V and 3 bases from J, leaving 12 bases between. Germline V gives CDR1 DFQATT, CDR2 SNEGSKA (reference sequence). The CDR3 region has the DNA TGCAGTGCTAGAGACTCCGACCGACTCTACAATGAGCAGTTCTTC. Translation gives CSARDSDRLYNEQFF.

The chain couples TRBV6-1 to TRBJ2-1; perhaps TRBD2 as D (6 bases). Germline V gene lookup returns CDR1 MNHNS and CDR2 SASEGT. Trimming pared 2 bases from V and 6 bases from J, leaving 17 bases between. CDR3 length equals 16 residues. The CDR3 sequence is CASSELAARLSNEQFF. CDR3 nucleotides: TGTGCCAGCAGTGAATTAGCGGCAAGGTTGTCCAATGAGCAGTTCTTC.

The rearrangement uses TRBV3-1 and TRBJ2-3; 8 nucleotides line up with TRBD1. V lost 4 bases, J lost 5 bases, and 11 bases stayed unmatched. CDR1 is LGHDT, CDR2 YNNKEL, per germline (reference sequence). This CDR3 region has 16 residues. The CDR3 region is CASSPNWDRRIDTQYF. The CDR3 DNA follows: TGTGCCAGCAGCCCGAACTGGGACAGGAGAATAGATACGCAGTATTTT.

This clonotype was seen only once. CDR3 coding DNA: TGTGCCAGCAGCTTAGGCCAGTCCGAGTTCTTC. This encodes CASSLGQSEFF. The V gene is TRBV7-9, the J gene TRBJ2-1, with D hard to call. The V end was cut by 1 base, the J end by 14 bases, with 9 bases between. CDR3 length equals 11 residues. The germline CDR1 and CDR2 sequences are SEHNR and FQNEAQ (reference sequence).

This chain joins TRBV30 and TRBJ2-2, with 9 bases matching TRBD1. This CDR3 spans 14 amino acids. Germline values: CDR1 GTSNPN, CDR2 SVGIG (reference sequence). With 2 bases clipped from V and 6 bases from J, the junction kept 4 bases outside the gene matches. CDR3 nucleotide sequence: TGTGCCTGGAGTCCCGGGACAGGGCCCGGGGAGCTGTTTTTT. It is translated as CAWSPGTGPGELFF.